This section outlines one T cell receptor (beta chain) sequence together with its context. The clone's antigen remains unknown. Base qualities are not provided; no much larger clone lies one nucleotide away. The Qiagen DNeasy kit was used to extract genomic DNA from unsorted PBMCs and from the negatively selected CD4+ and CD8+ fractions. Amplification of TCR beta CDR3 regions was done by immunoSEQ multiplex PCR with primers that anneal to V and J segments. A synthetic immune receptor repertoire was used to minimize amplification bias, and any residual bias was removed computationally once sequencing was done. As for the authors' bioinformatics: Repertoire diversity was quantified as the Shannon entropy index using custom Python scripts. Unsorted, CD4+ and CD8+ repertoires were examined separately, except in combined analyses, for which CD4+ and CD8+ sequences were merged in silico. Entries here come from immuneACCESS through TCRdb and include only in-frame sequences with V and J called. Some clones fail to appear in such tables; in the studies checked, an unresolved V gene covers under half of the shortfall, and the cause of the remainder is unknown. That table is the source of V, J and clone size, and D and trimming were worked out from the DNA. The sample table shows roughly 32,000 clones, and 94% are seen once. Around 2% of the sample is taken by the ten largest.

The data were taken from a study of PD-1 blockade in classical Hodgkin lymphoma (dated by TCRdb to 2019 to 2021). Regarding the research as a whole: The study used TCR beta sequencing and CyTOF to define a peripheral blood immune signature of response to PD-1 blockade in classical Hodgkin lymphoma.

On the study overall, not on this receptor specifically: The study was restricted to a single clinical trial cohort, and the causes of repertoire differences, possibly disease activity or prior therapy, were left undefined. Baseline TCR diversity was reported to be lower in newly diagnosed patients than in healthy donors, and even lower in relapsed/refractory patients.

Via the germline V gene (reference sequence), CDR1 is MNHNY and CDR2 SVGAGI. Counted from cysteine to phenylalanine, this CDR3 has 15 amino acids. Only the CDR3 region is kept as DNA, spanning 45 bases read in frame from base 1. V loses 3 bases of germline sequence and J loses 3 bases, and the interval between the two ends is 13 bases. The sample's time point label, decoded: newly diagnosed, previously untreated cHL patient sample. As a comparison group for the relapsed/refractory trial patients, PBMCs were sequenced from patients with newly diagnosed, previously untreated classical Hodgkin lymphoma. Peripheral blood was collected in 8 mL Vacutainer Cell Preparation Tubes, from which PBMCs were isolated by centrifugation and then cryopreserved.

Sequences were obtained from peripheral blood mononuclear cells (PBMCs). The TCR originated in a human donor with classical Hodgkin lymphoma. The chain is encoded by TRBV6-6 joined to TRBJ2-3; the D gene cannot be resolved reliably. The DNA sequence is TGTGCCAGCAGTTATGGACGAGCCCAAACAGATACGCAGTATTTT. This is translated as CASSYGRAQTDTQYF.